This is a list of T cell receptor beta chains from one sample in a study of radiation and T cells in renal cell carcinoma. Libraries were prepared by immunoSEQ multiplex PCR; TCRdb keeps only in-frame clonotypes and omits some of them. The table has 15,000 or so clones, approximately 56% seen once. The sample was tumor tissue, taken from a patient whose treatment was nephrectomy without radiotherapy. These receptors originate from a man aged 55 to 70 with renal cell carcinoma. CDR3s include the opening cysteine and the closing phenylalanine or tryptophan. The D gene is left open where the match is weak. Some rows mark clone size as missing; the rest say once, few, many or name a class of expanded clone.

j_gene,v_gene,d_gene,abundance,CDR3nt,CDR3aa
TRBJ1-4,TRBV4-1,.,.,TGCGCCAGCAGCCAGATCGGGGCTAGGGAAAAACTGTTTTTT,CASSQIGAREKLFF
TRBJ1-2,TRBV7-2,.,few,TGTGCCAGCAGCCCGACAGGTTCTAGCGCCTATGGCTACACCTTC,CASSPTGSSAYGYTF
TRBJ1-5,TRBV7-2,.,medium-sized,TGTGCCAGCAGCTTAGGGGCTCCGAGCAATCAGCCCCAGCATTTT,CASSLGAPSNQPQHF
TRBJ2-4,TRBV4-2,.,.,TGTGCCAGCAGCCAAGATCGAGGGTTGGGAGTAGCCAAAAACATTCAGTACTTC,CASSQDRGLGVAKNIQYF
TRBJ2-2,TRBV27,.,few,TGTGCCAGCAGTTTATTGCAGGTGAACACCGGGGAGCTGTTTTTT,CASSLLQVNTGELFF
TRBJ2-6,TRBV28,.,.,TGTGCCAGCACCGGTCACTCTGGGGCCAACGTCCTGACTTTC,CASTGHSGANVLTF
TRBJ2-3,TRBV29-1,.,once,TGCAGCGTTGAGGCTCAGTCCTACACAGATACGCAGTATTTT,CSVEAQSYTDTQYF
TRBJ1-1,TRBV19,.,.,TGTGCCAGTAGGGGAGACAGTCTAGATATGAACACTGAAGCTTTCTTT,CASRGDSLDMNTEAFF
TRBJ1-3,TRBV11-2,.,.,TGTGCCAGCAGCTTAGATGCAGGGGTTGGAAACACCATATATTTT,CASSLDAGVGNTIYF
TRBJ2-4,TRBV6-1,.,few,TGTGCCAGCAGTGACCCTTCGGCGGGGGCCAAAAACATTCAGTACTTC,CASSDPSAGAKNIQYF
TRBJ2-7,TRBV18,.,.,TGTGCCAGCTCACCACGTTTCGGCAGGGCGATTAAACCCCCCTACGAGCAGTACTTC,CASSPRFGRAIKPPYEQYF
TRBJ2-5,TRBV27,.,.,TGTGCCAGCAGTTTTTCCAGGGGTTCGGAGACCCAGTACTTC,CASSFSRGSETQYF
TRBJ2-7,TRBV15,TRBD2,.,TGTGCCACCAGCAGAGATTCGGGGAGGGGAGAGCAGTACTTC,CATSRDSGRGEQYF
TRBJ1-3,TRBV25-1,.,.,TGTGCCAGCACTACCTCAAAATTCGGGGGAAACACCATATATTTT,CASTTSKFGGNTIYF
TRBJ2-1,TRBV19,.,.,TGTGCCAGTAGTTCTCAGAGCATTGAGCAGTTCTTC,CASSSQSIEQFF
TRBJ1-2,TRBV28,TRBD1,once,TGTGCCACCGAGGAGGCAGGGGGCATCGGTGATGGCTACACCTTC,CATEEAGGIGDGYTF
TRBJ2-1,TRBV2,TRBD1,.,TGTGCCAGCAGTCGGGACAGCTCCTACAATGAGCAGTTCTTC,CASSRDSSYNEQFF
TRBJ2-7,TRBV6-5,.,few,TGTGCCAGCAGTTACTCGAAAAATGGGGTTTACGAGCAGTACTTC,CASSYSKNGVYEQYF
TRBJ2-7,TRBV4-2,TRBD2,.,TGTGCCAGCAGCCAAGAAGGGGAGGGGATCTACGAGCAGTACTTC,CASSQEGEGIYEQYF
TRBJ2-4,TRBV19,TRBD1,few,TGTGCCAGTAGTAGGAGGACAGGTGAAACCATTCAGTACTTC,CASSRRTGETIQYF
TRBJ2-7,TRBV4-2,TRBD2,few,TGTGCCAGCAGCCAAGTTCACGGCGGGGGATACGAGCAGTACTTC,CASSQVHGGGYEQYF
TRBJ1-1,TRBV19,.,.,TGTGCCAGTAGTATAAGGGGGGGGCAGCCTGAAGCTTTCTTT,CASSIRGGQPEAFF
TRBJ1-2,TRBV14,.,.,TGTGCCAGCAGCGGAGGCTTAAACTATGGCTACACCTTC,CASSGGLNYGYTF
TRBJ1-1,TRBV2,TRBD1,.,TGTGCCAGCAGTAAAGGACAGGGGCTGAACACTGAAGCTTTCTTT,CASSKGQGLNTEAFF
TRBJ2-7,TRBV6-1,TRBD1,.,TGTGCCAGCAGTGAACAGGGCAGGGGGCCCTACGAGCAGTACTTC,CASSEQGRGPYEQYF